The clone carrying this TCR beta chain was observed at least ten times. Antigen specificity is unknown. The entry originates in a study of regulatory T cells in long-lasting Graves disease. Regarding the study as a whole: There were preferences for TRBV28, TRBJ1-2 and TRBJ2-5 in persistent disease.

V dropped 2 bases and J dropped 4 bases, with 12 bases sitting between them. Germline V CDR1 and CDR2: SGDLS, YYNGEE. The CDR3 is 14 residues long. Through Arm-PCR of CDR3 regions and iRepertoire HTBI primers, TCR beta libraries were built. TCRdb fed the multiplex PCR reads into MiXCR, producing one record per CDR3 protein. The sample lists 350,000 to 450,000 distinct CDR3 sequences; around 14% were seen once. Stated time point: newly diagnosed GD, antithyroid drugs for less than 3 months. There was RNA extracted from PBMCs, and the TCR library was made from it. A further study also used this sample, focusing on T cells in Graves' hyperthyroidism and ophthalmopathy.

The specimen was peripheral blood mononuclear cells (PBMCs), collected at new diagnosis, from a patient treated with antithyroid drugs. The receptor was isolated from a woman in her 30s with Graves disease. The J gene is TRBJ2-5, the V gene TRBV9, with TRBD1 as a possible D gene (6 bases). The CDR3 spells CASSVDSEAETQYF. CDR3 sequence (DNA): TGTGCCAGCAGCGTGGACAGCGAGGCAGAGACCCAGTACTTC.